This is a list of T cell receptor beta chains from one sample in a study of T cells in localized non-small cell lung cancer. Clones were read by immunoSEQ multiplex PCR, and TCRdb kept only the in-frame ones, dropping some. The profile covers tens of thousands of clones, with around 85% appearing a single time and 6.5% to 9% taken by the ten largest. The sample here was peripheral blood, taken before any cancer treatment. These TCRs come from a woman aged 35 to 69 with stage I lung adenocarcinoma. Both conserved end residues are part of each CDR3. D genes are given only for firm matches. The size entry is marked missing in some rows and otherwise reads once, few, many or a size class.

CDR3aa	CDR3nt	len	abundance	d_gene	j_gene	v_gene
CASSQGTDYNSPLHF	TGCGCCAGCAGCCAAGGGACAGACTATAATTCACCCCTCCACTTT	15	few	.	TRBJ1-6	TRBV4-1
CASSTDRVGTEAFF	TGTGCCAGCTCAACCGACAGGGTTGGCACTGAAGCTTTCTTT	14	.	TRBD1	TRBJ1-1	TRBV18
CSGQTGEGTEAFF	TGCAGCGGTCAGACAGGGGAGGGGACTGAAGCTTTCTTT	13	.	TRBD1	TRBJ1-1	TRBV29-1
CASIRTGGRWTEAFF	TGTGCCAGCATAAGGACAGGGGGGAGGTGGACTGAAGCTTTCTTT	15	.	TRBD1	TRBJ1-1	TRBV6-1
CASSLLGDSSGANVLTF	TGTGCCAGCAGCTTGCTAGGGGATAGCTCTGGGGCCAACGTCCTGACTTTC	17	.	.	TRBJ2-6	TRBV5-6
CASSRGADRSNEKLFF	TGTGCCAGCAGCCGAGGGGCGGACAGGAGTAATGAAAAACTGTTTTTT	16	.	TRBD1	TRBJ1-4	TRBV16
CASTGERGPTGESNQPQHF	TGCGCCAGCACCGGAGAGAGGGGTCCTACGGGAGAGAGCAATCAGCCCCAGCATTTT	19	.	.	TRBJ1-5	TRBV10-1
CASSQVAAAYNEQFF	TGTGCCAGCAGTCAGGTAGCGGCTGCATACAATGAGCAGTTCTTC	15	.	.	TRBJ2-1	TRBV7-6
CASSLQGRVQETQYF	TGCGCCAGCAGCCTCCAGGGACGGGTTCAAGAGACCCAGTACTTC	15	.	.	TRBJ2-5	TRBV5-1
CASSESGGPETQYF	TGTGCCAGCAGTGAATCGGGGGGGCCAGAGACCCAGTACTTC	14	few	TRBD2	TRBJ2-5	TRBV25-1
CASGRDLLTNTEAFF	TGTGCCAGCGGACGGGACCTACTAACGAACACTGAAGCTTTCTTT	15	.	.	TRBJ1-1	TRBV6-6
CASSPQFSGYGYTF	TGTGCCAGCAGCCCACAATTTTCCGGGTACGGCTACACCTTC	14	.	.	TRBJ1-2	TRBV7-8
CASEIRSTSVGGELFF	TGTGCCAGCGAAATTCGTTCCACTAGCGTTGGCGGGGAGCTGTTTTTT	16	.	TRBD2	TRBJ2-2	TRBV6-6
CASRRARTGTEQYF	TGTGCCAGCAGACGCGCGCGGACAGGGACCGAGCAGTACTTC	14	.	TRBD1	TRBJ2-7	TRBV2
CASSPVYNEQFF	TGTGCCAGCAGCCCCGTCTACAATGAGCAGTTCTTC	12	.	.	TRBJ2-1	TRBV7-9
CSVAAKNTEAFF	TGCAGCGTTGCGGCCAAGAACACTGAAGCTTTCTTT	12	.	.	TRBJ1-1	TRBV29-1
CAWSLGTQGYTF	TGTGCCTGGAGTTTAGGGACGCAAGGCTACACCTTC	12	.	.	TRBJ1-2	TRBV30
CSVREATEAFF	TGCAGCGTTCGGGAGGCCACTGAAGCTTTCTTT	11	.	.	TRBJ1-1	TRBV29-1
CASSFPDQPQHF	TGTGCCAGCAGTTTTCCGGATCAGCCCCAGCATTTT	12	.	.	TRBJ1-5	TRBV28
CAISAETDTQYF	TGTGCCATCAGTGCTGAGACAGATACGCAGTATTTT	12	.	.	TRBJ2-3	TRBV10-3
CASSLIGRGQYNEQFF	TGTGCCAGCAGCTTAATAGGGCGGGGTCAGTACAATGAGCAGTTCTTC	16	.	.	TRBJ2-1	TRBV7-2
CASSPSWDRQHF	TGTGCCAGCAGTCCAAGTTGGGACAGACAGCATTTT	12	.	TRBD1	TRBJ1-5	TRBV28
CASSRLGQPQHF	TGTGCCAGTAGTAGGCTCGGTCAGCCCCAGCATTTT	12	.	.	TRBJ1-5	TRBV19
CASSLGGRGNSPLHF	TGTGCCAGCAGCTTGGGTGGCAGGGGGAACTCACCCCTCCACTTT	15	.	TRBD1	TRBJ1-6	TRBV5-5
CASSRTGVLTDTQYF	TGTGCCAGCAGTCGGACAGGGGTCCTCACAGATACGCAGTATTTT	15	.	TRBD1	TRBJ2-3	TRBV6-1
CASSPRVGGRTGAQFF	TGCGCCAGCAGCCCTCGAGTCGGGGGGCGGACGGGGGCGCAGTTCTTC	16	few	.	TRBJ2-1	TRBV4-3
CASSLFPGDEKLFF	TGCGCCAGCAGCTTGTTCCCAGGGGATGAAAAACTGTTTTTT	14	.	.	TRBJ1-4	TRBV5-1
CASSLRPGTINSPLHF	TGTGCCAGTAGTCTCCGCCCCGGGACAATCAATTCACCCCTCCACTTT	16	.	.	TRBJ1-6	TRBV19
CASSDGTEAFF	TGTGCCAGCAGCGACGGGACAGAAGCTTTCTTT	11	.	.	TRBJ1-1	TRBV6-6
CASSLDRASDNEQFF	TGTGCCAGCAGCTTAGACAGGGCCTCTGACAATGAGCAGTTCTTC	15	.	.	TRBJ2-1	TRBV13
CASSLEGRGSNQPQHF	TGTGCCAGCAGCTTAGAGGGGAGGGGATCCAATCAGCCCCAGCATTTT	16	.	.	TRBJ1-5	TRBV7-8
CASSRTSGGGSSSYNEQFF	TGTGCCAGCTCACGGACTAGCGGGGGGGGCTCGAGCTCCTACAATGAGCAGTTCTTC	19	medium-sized	TRBD2	TRBJ2-1	TRBV18
CASSLYRGSETQYF	TGTGCCAGCAGTTTATACAGGGGGAGCGAGACCCAGTACTTC	14	.	TRBD1	TRBJ2-5	TRBV27
CASSADGTVSSYEQYF	TGTGCCAGCAGTGCCGACGGGACAGTGTCCTCCTACGAGCAGTACTTC	16	.	TRBD1	TRBJ2-7	TRBV25-1
CASSFWGGHEQFF	TGTGCCAGCAGCTTCTGGGGCGGCCATGAGCAGTTCTTC	13	.	.	TRBJ2-1	TRBV7-2
CASRVEWEKLFF	TGTGCCAGCAGAGTTGAGTGGGAAAAACTGTTTTTT	12	.	.	TRBJ1-4	TRBV6-5
CASSPPSQGAPGEQYF	TGTGCCAGCAGCCCCCCCTCCCAGGGGGCGCCTGGGGAGCAGTACTTC	16	.	TRBD1	TRBJ2-7	TRBV7-9
CASSIPAYGYTF	TGTGCCAGTAGTATCCCAGCTTATGGCTACACCTTC	12	.	.	TRBJ1-2	TRBV19
CASSFNFADTQYF	TGTGCCAGCAGTTTCAACTTTGCAGATACGCAGTATTTT	13	.	.	TRBJ2-3	TRBV28
CASSDRGASTDTQYF	TGTGCCAGTAGCGACAGAGGGGCTAGCACAGATACGCAGTATTTT	15	.	.	TRBJ2-3	TRBV19
CASNRDPTPLTGELFF	TGTGCCAGTAACCGGGACCCAACCCCTCTCACCGGGGAGCTGTTTTTT	16	.	.	TRBJ2-2	TRBV19
CASSTETGGVYTQYF	TGTGCCAGCAGCACGGAGACAGGGGGCGTTTATACGCAGTATTTT	15	.	TRBD1	TRBJ2-3	TRBV5-6